Presented here are 10 T cell receptor beta chains from one specimen sequenced in a study of molecular identifiers for immune sequencing clone quantification (dated 2018 in TCRdb). Library prep was done by PCR. The sequencing machine was an Illumina HiSeq 4000. TCRdb's own reprocessing of the public reads used fastp at Q25 and MiXCR and kept productive beta chains. Rows matching on CDR3 protein sequence are summarized as one entry with the most common DNA and genes. The sample table lists about 65,000 distinct CDR3 sequences, around a sixth of them with a count of one. The ten largest clones take up 1.5% to 1.9% of the sample. The sample consisted of naive CD8+ T cells from blood, with Jurkat cell RNA spiked in. This sample's cell subset or site label indicates: FACS-sorted CD8+CD4-CCR7+CD45RA+ naive T cells. The receptors shown here come from a human donor in good health. Some libraries in this study had Jurkat cell RNA spiked in.

Concerning this clonotype: A much larger clone sits a single nucleotide away, making a read error possible. The chain recombines TRBV2 with TRBJ2-5; D gene uncertain. The CDR3 runs 16 residues. Germline CDR1 and CDR2: SNHLY and FYNNEI. CDR3 sequence reads: CATPSPGNQAQEAQYF. For the CDR3, the DNA is TGTGCCACCCCGTCTCCGGGCAACCAGGCCCAAGAGGCCCAGTACTTC.

This clonotype was recorded at least ten times. The J gene is TRBJ2-1, the V gene TRBV21-1. TRBV21-1 is a documented pseudogene. This CDR3 contains 16 residues. The CDR3 reads CASSKLRTIVLDEQFF. CDR3 bases: TGTGCCAGCAGCAAACTCCGGACCATTGTTTTGGATGAGCAGTTCTTC.

This clonotype occurred a few times. The chain combines TRBV3-1 with TRBJ2-7; 9 bases agree with TRBD2. The V segment lost 4 bases and the J segment 3 bases; nucleotides outside the gene matches: 13. The CDR3 runs to 17 residues. Germline values: CDR1 LGHDT, CDR2 YNNKEL (reference sequence). CDR3 coding DNA: TGTGCCAGCAGCCCTTGGGCTAGCGGGACATACGTCTACGAGCAGTACTTC. Residues: CASSPWASGTYVYEQYF.

This clonotype was seen more than once but under ten times. This chain links TRBV13 with TRBJ2-1; D unclear. The germline V gene has CDR1 PRHDT and CDR2 FYEKMQ (reference sequence). This CDR3 is built from 15 residues. V dropped 2 bases and J dropped 5 bases, with 13 bases sitting between them. Here the CDR3 reads CASSLMGRSDNEQFF. CDR3 coding DNA: TGTGCCAGCAGCTTAATGGGAAGGTCCGACAATGAGCAGTTCTTC.

This clonotype was counted ten times or more. The chain uses TRBV28 and TRBJ1-1, with 8 nucleotides matching TRBD1. The junction had 5 bases not matched to a gene; V was cut back by 4 bases and J by 4 bases. The CDR3 totals 14 residues. Germline CDR1 and CDR2: MDHEN and SYDVKM. The CDR3 sequence: CASSWTGRGTEAFF. CDR3 bases: TGTGCCAGCAGTTGGACAGGGAGAGGCACTGAAGCTTTCTTT. Full variable domain (outside the CDR3, taken from reference TRBV28 and TRBJ1-1): DVKVTQSSRYLVKRTGEKVFLECVQDMDHENMFWYRQDPGLGLRLIYFSYDVKMKEKGDIPEGYSVSREKKERFSLILESASTNQTSMYLCASSWTGRGTEAFFGQGTRLTVV.

The gene calls are TRBV4-1 and TRBJ2-1; D is possibly TRBD1 or TRBD2 (5 bases each). Trimming left V 6 bases short and J 8 bases short, with 23 bases between. Germline V lookup: CDR1 MGHRA, CDR2 YSYEKL. The CDR3 consists of 16 residues. CDR3 region: CASRPGPGTLNDEQFF. The CDR3 DNA is TGCGCCAGCAGGCCCGGCCCAGGGACCCTTAACGATGAGCAGTTCTTC.

This clonotype was recorded at least ten times. The CDR3 is CASRGIGSSVYEQYF. In DNA, the CDR3 is TGTGCCAGCAGGGGGATAGGCTCTTCCGTCTACGAGCAGTACTTC. V and J are TRBV27 and TRBJ2-7; no reliable D call. The CDR3 extends over 15 amino acids. V was trimmed by 6 bases and J by 3 bases, leaving 18 bases between them. Germline V gene data show CDR1 as MNHEY and CDR2 as SMNVEV (reference sequence).

Concerning this clonotype: A much larger clone is a single base away; this may be a read error. This chain uses TRBV4-2 with TRBJ2-7; TRBD1 matches at 10 bases. The length of the CDR3 is 20 residues. Germline-derived CDR1 and CDR2 are LGHNA and YNFKEQ. V dropped 0 bases and J dropped 0; count of bases not matched to a gene: 14. CDR3 bases: TGTGCCAGCAGCCAAGATACGGAGGGACAGGGGAGGGGAGCCTCCTACGAGCAGTACTTC. Translation: CASSQDTEGQGRGASYEQYF.

In its sample, this clonotype was seen a few times. A much larger clone is a single base away; this may be a read error. The CDR3 DNA reads TGTGCCAGCACCCCTGGGCGAGCTGAAGCTTTCTTT. Amino acid sequence: CASTPGRAEAFF. This chain links TRBV7-8 with TRBJ1-1; D unclear. The V end was cut by 7 bases, the J end by 6 bases, with 12 bases between. CDR3 length equals 12 residues. CDR1 is SGHVS and CDR2 is FQNEAQ in the germline V gene.

This clonotype was observed a few times. This may arise from a read error, as a much more abundant clone is one base away. CDR3 amino acids: CASSAGLAGVVSEQFF. CDR3 coding DNA: TGTGCCAGCAGCGCCGGACTAGCGGGAGTGGTGAGTGAGCAGTTCTTC. The chain carries TRBV7-8 and TRBJ2-1, with 13 bases aligning to TRBD2. Trimming removed 5 bases from V and 9 bases from J; junction bases left unmatched: 10. The CDR3 spans 16 residues. Germline V gene data show CDR1 as SGHVS and CDR2 as FQNEAQ.